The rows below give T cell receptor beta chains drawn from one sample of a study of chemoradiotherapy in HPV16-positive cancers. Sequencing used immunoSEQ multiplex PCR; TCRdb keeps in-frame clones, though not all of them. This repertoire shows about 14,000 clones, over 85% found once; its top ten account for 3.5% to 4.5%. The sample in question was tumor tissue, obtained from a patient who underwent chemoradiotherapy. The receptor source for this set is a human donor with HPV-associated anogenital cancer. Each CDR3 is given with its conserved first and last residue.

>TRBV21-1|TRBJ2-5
CASTSGTGLQETQYF
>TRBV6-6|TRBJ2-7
CASSTGIYEQYF
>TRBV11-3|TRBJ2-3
CASRLGVDTQYF
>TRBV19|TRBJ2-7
CASSLRLAGSYEQYF
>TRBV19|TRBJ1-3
CACKDRGLPLSSGNTIYF
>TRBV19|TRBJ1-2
CANPVGGYTF
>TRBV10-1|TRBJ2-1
CASSDTTTTMEQFF
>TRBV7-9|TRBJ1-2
CASSSGQGAEGYTF
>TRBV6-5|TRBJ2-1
CASSYGGVGSEQFF
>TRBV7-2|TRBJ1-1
CASSSISGLANTEAFF
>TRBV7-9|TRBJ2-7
CASSLSQGKDYEQYF
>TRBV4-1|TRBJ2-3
CASSQVWRSPLYF
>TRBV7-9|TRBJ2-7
CASSLEGGTYEQYF
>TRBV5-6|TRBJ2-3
CASSLGLASYTDTQYF
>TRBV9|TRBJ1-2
CASSVGGTGTYGYTF
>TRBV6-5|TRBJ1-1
CASSYWGQNTEAFF
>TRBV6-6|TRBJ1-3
CASSYSMGRGNTIYF
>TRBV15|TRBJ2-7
CATSRDGGGTFYEQYF
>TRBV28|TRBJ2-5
CASSLLNPRTQYF
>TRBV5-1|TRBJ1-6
CASKLEGYNSPLHF
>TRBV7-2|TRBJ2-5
CASSLPAGTQETQYF
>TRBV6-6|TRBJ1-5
CASNKGSNQPQHF
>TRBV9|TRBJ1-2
CASGSGTNLYGYTF
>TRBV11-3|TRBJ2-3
CASSFVLAGTDTQYF
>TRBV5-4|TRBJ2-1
CASSLGRGKGIYNEQFF
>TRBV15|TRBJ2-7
CATSRVGAPRSYEQYF
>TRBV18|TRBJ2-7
CASSKLQGASYEQYF
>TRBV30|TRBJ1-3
CAWGQGAPSSGNTIYF
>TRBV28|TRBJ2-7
CASSLDRLEYEQYF
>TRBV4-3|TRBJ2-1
CASSQDLGQQFF
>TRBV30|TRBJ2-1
CAWDSGTPVIF
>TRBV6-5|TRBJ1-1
CASSWGRTLMNTEAFF
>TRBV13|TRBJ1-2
CASSKQGANYGYTF
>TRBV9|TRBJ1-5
CASSSRNYSNQPQHF
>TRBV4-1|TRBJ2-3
CASSQRDLSTDTQYF